The T cell receptor beta chain described here comes from a study of cytomegalovirus exposure and HLA in healthy donors. Findings and limits, study-wide: HLA alleles showed associations with 15,000 to 20,000 TCR beta sequences in a later analysis, at a 0.05 false discovery rate. Presence/absence analysis assumed near-uniform sequencing depth across donors. Follow-up analysis later connected one missense variant in DCLRE1C with trimming of TCR beta V- and J-genes. Specific recognition of CMV antigens was confirmed in vitro for a few chains (all CMV-associated).

Germline lookup yields CDR1 SNHLY and CDR2 FYNNEI. The CDR3 covers 16 residues. Trimming cost V 3 bases and J 0 bases, with 12 bases left between them. A note on this clone: Its specificity is unknown.

In the PCR, 60 Vbeta and 13 Jbeta primers were used. The assay was immunoSEQ multiplex PCR, and TCRdb's table has in-frame clones only and misses some. The table has more than 150,000 clones, 60% to 80% seen once; the top ten hold roughly 13%. The V and J genes are TRBV2 and TRBJ2-4; tentatively, D is TRBD1 (6 bases). The clonotype comes from a man between 50 and 59 years old in good health and CMV-seropositive. The source material was PBMCs. CDR3 DNA: TGTGCCAGCAGTGATGAGCAGGGGCTAGCCAAAAACATTCAGTACTTC. Its protein product is CASSDEQGLAKNIQYF.